This T cell receptor beta chain was captured in a study of blood T cell repertoires in COVID-19 (dated by TCRdb to the early 2020s). With respect to the entire study: Samples from collaborators originated in the United States, Italy and Spain and spanned both the acute and convalescent phases of COVID-19. HLA class I and class II types, where available, came from metadata supplied by the sample provider rather than from assay-based typing. Subjects who had been exposed to COVID-19, were actively infected with it, or had recovered from it provided the deeply sampled blood TCRbeta repertoires that made up the dataset. Samples came from the ongoing ImmuneRACE study (first 160 participants) plus 1,254 subjects from 6 global collaborators. The repertoires were released in a freely available public database meant as a resource for research on the immune response to SARS-CoV-2. The material from the prospective study consisted of cDNA or gDNA derived from T cells, B-cell-depleted T cells, or PBMCs. A de-identified subject ID, COVID-19 status, age in years and sex were almost always included in the sample metadata.

Note on this clone: What this receptor recognizes is not known. Nothing much larger sits one base from this clone, and base qualities are not available.

Overall results and qualifications from the work: The quantity of clinical and demographic metadata differed by source and by participant and was supplied without curation.

Here V drops 5 bases and J drops 3 bases, and the junction holds 4 bases not matched to any gene. Taken from cysteine to phenylalanine, the CDR3 has 14 residues. Left in the record is the CDR3 DNA by itself, 42 bases read in frame from the first base. The immunoSEQ Assay, a bias-controlled multiplex PCR, was used to amplify TCRbeta CDR3 regions from genomic DNA. The study's processing was this. The number of nucleated cells in each sample was estimated from the amplification of reference gene primers within the assay. To quantify the absolute abundance of each unique TCRbeta CDR3 rearrangement, sequence reads were collapsed and filtered. For each sample, productive Simpson clonality was calculated as the square root of Simpson's diversity index across productive rearrangements. This immuneACCESS table, as held by TCRdb, lists in-frame sequences with V and J called but not all clones. Of the missing ones, under half trace to an unresolved V gene in checked studies; the others have no known cause. The V and J calls and clone size are taken from that table; D and trimming were inferred from the DNA. The sample table contains over 200,000 clones; only one count was recorded for around 85% of them. The ten largest clones add up to 7.9% of the sample.

Whole blood was collected in K2EDTA tubes by collaborating institutions according to the institutions' own protocols. For TCRbeta analysis, collaborators shipped samples as frozen whole blood, isolated PBMCs, or DNA extracted from either of those sample types. The sample consisted of peripheral blood. The TCR was taken from an elderly woman with acute or convalescent COVID-19. The chain uses TRBV23-1 and TRBJ2-7, with 10 bases in between that match TRBD1. TRBV23-1 belongs to the ORF category, with a function that is uncertain. This receptor carries the CDR3 CASSRGQGHYEQYF. The DNA is TGCGCCAGCAGTAGGGGACAGGGGCACTACGAGCAGTACTTC.